Listed below are T cell receptor beta chains from one sample, sequenced in a study of T and B cells in COVID-19 patients. TCRdb reprocessed the multiplex PCR reads with MiXCR, giving one entry per CDR3 protein. This sample has 4,000 to 6,000 distinct CDR3 sequences; 20% to 25% occur once, and the top ten carry roughly 12%. Sequenced: blood. The receptors were sampled from a human donor with active COVID-19. The CDR3 runs from the conserved cysteine through the conserved F or W. D genes are given only for firm matches. Not all rows give a size; the values are once, few, many and, for expanded clones, a class.

j_gene	abundance	v_gene	d_gene	CDR3nt	CDR3aa
TRBJ2-7	medium-sized	TRBV19	NA	TGTGCCAGTAAAGAAGGGGGGAGCTACGAGCAGTACTTC	CASKEGGSYEQYF
TRBJ2-1	large	TRBV15	NA	TGTGCCACCAGCAGAGATCAAAATGAGCAGTTCTTC	CATSRDQNEQFF
TRBJ2-7	medium-sized	TRBV19	TRBD2	TGTGCCAGTAGCCCCCACCCCGGCAGGGAGGGACACGAGCAGTACTTC	CASSPHPGREGHEQYF
TRBJ2-7	medium-sized	TRBV11-1	NA	TGTGCCAGCAGCTTTTATGAGAGCGAGCAGTACTTC	CASSFYESEQYF
TRBJ1-4	medium-sized	TRBV27	NA	TGTGCCAGCAGTCTTGGGACAACGAAAGAGGAAAAACTGTTTTTT	CASSLGTTKEEKLFF
TRBJ2-2	NA	TRBV20-1	TRBD2	TGCAGTGCTCCCTTTCGCGGGAGTCATACCGGGGAGCTGTTTTTT	CSAPFRGSHTGELFF
TRBJ1-1	NA	TRBV7-9	TRBD1	TGTGCCAGCAGAAGACAGGGGGTCGAAGCTTTCTTT	CASRRQGVEAFF
TRBJ2-2	medium-sized	TRBV12-3/TRBV12-4	NA	TGTGCCAGCACCGACAGTAGTGGCACCGGGGAGCTGTTTTTT	CASTDSSGTGELFF
TRBJ2-5	few	TRBV4-1	TRBD2	TGCGCCAGCAGCCGACTAGCGGGAGTCTGGGAGACCCAGTACTTC	CASSRLAGVWETQYF
TRBJ1-5	NA	TRBV12-3/TRBV12-4	NA	TGTGCCAGCAGTCCTACAGGGTCCAATCAGCCCCAGCATTTT	CASSPTGSNQPQHF
TRBJ2-7	few	TRBV20-1	NA	TGCAGTGCTAGAGATCGGGGTTATAGTGAGCAGTACTTC	CSARDRGYSEQYF
TRBJ1-1	few	TRBV12-3/TRBV12-4	TRBD1	TGTGCCAGCAGTTTAACAGGGGCACTCACTGAAGCTTTCTTT	CASSLTGALTEAFF
TRBJ2-2	large	TRBV29-1	NA	TGCAGCGTTGGGTCAGGGAGCTTCGGGGAGCTGTTTTTT	CSVGSGSFGELFF
TRBJ1-6	few	TRBV7-2	TRBD1	TGTGCCACCCGCTACAGGGGTGGAAATTCACCCCTCCACTTT	CATRYRGGNSPLHF
TRBJ1-2	medium-sized	TRBV6-2/TRBV6-3	NA	TGTGCCAGCAGTCTGGTCTATGGCTACACCTTC	CASSLVYGYTF
TRBJ2-5	few	TRBV4-3	NA	TGCGCCAGCAGCCAAGATCTAGGAGCGGGTGGAGAGACCCAGTACTTC	CASSQDLGAGGETQYF
TRBJ1-2	few	TRBV7-2	NA	TGTGCCAGCAGCTTAGGTCCTGGAGACTATGGCTACACCTTC	CASSLGPGDYGYTF
TRBJ2-7	medium-sized	TRBV30	NA	TGTGCCTGGAACGAGGGGATCTCCTACGAGCAGTACTTC	CAWNEGISYEQYF
TRBJ2-7	medium-sized	TRBV6-5	NA	TGTGCCAACCGGGACGGCTACGAGCAGTACTTC	CANRDGYEQYF
TRBJ1-2	few	TRBV24-1	TRBD1	TGTGCCACCGGAGGGGGCAGCTATGGCTACACCTTC	CATGGGSYGYTF
TRBJ2-1	few	TRBV24-1	NA	TGTGCCACCAGTGATTTCGGAGCGGCCTCCTACAATGAGCAGTTCTTC	CATSDFGAASYNEQFF
TRBJ1-2	many	TRBV7-2	NA	TGTGCCAGCAGCTTGATGGCTGGCTACACCTTC	CASSLMAGYTF
TRBJ1-2	NA	TRBV28	NA	TGTGCCAGCACCTCCCCGGAGCTTCAACACTATGGCTACACCTTC	CASTSPELQHYGYTF
TRBJ1-4	medium-sized	TRBV18	NA	TGTGCCAGCTTACGGGACCTCGATAATGAAAAACTGTTTTTT	CASLRDLDNEKLFF
TRBJ1-5	medium-sized	TRBV30	NA	TGTGCCTGGAGTGTACTGGGGAATCAGCCCCAGCATTTT	CAWSVLGNQPQHF
TRBJ1-5	medium-sized	TRBV19	NA	TGTGCCAGTAGTTTTCAACAACAGCCCCAGCATTTT	CASSFQQQPQHF